This entry is about one T cell receptor beta chain. Its antigen is not known. These data are taken from a study of response to subunit inactivated influenza vaccine. Via MiXCR, TCRdb re-called the RT-PCR reads, giving one row per CDR3 protein. This sample has about 650,000 distinct CDR3 sequences, with about a sixth found just once. Notes on the study in general: T cells newly recruited by each seasonal influenza vaccination are few, the authors suggested.

The source was PBMCs from blood, collected roughly 13 days after vaccination. This TCR was recovered from a man between 45 and 60 years old who received an inactivated influenza vaccine.

In DNA, the CDR3 is TGTGCCAGCAGTAAGTTTTTGGTCTATGGCTACACCTTC. It yields the protein CASSKFLVYGYTF. This chain links TRBV12-3 or TRBV12-4 with TRBJ1-2, with no clear D. The CDR3 consists of 13 residues. Trimming shortened V by 5 bases and J by 4 bases, and 11 bases separated the two germline ends.